The clone carrying this T cell receptor beta chain was picked up many times. MiXCR, applied by TCRdb to the 5' RACE reads, yields one record per CDR3 protein. Here the sample spans about 400,000 distinct CDR3 sequences, about a quarter being singletons. This sample stems from a study of T-cell memory formation after mild COVID-19. The CDR3 totals 15 residues. The V segment lost 5 bases and the J segment 2 bases; nucleotides outside the gene matches: 3. Germline CDR1 reads SGHTA; CDR2 reads FQGNSA. This clonotype was sampled from an adult woman who had mild COVID-19 (a few samples of this study predate the infection). Cell type and time point are not known. The sample taken for sequencing was PBMCs or a T cell subset sorted from them (not recorded which). The chain has TRBV7-2 and TRBJ2-1, with 10 bases matching TRBD2. The CDR3, as DNA: TGTGCCAGCAGCATGACTAGCGGGCCCTACAATGAGCAGTTCTTC. Translated: CASSMTSGPYNEQFF.